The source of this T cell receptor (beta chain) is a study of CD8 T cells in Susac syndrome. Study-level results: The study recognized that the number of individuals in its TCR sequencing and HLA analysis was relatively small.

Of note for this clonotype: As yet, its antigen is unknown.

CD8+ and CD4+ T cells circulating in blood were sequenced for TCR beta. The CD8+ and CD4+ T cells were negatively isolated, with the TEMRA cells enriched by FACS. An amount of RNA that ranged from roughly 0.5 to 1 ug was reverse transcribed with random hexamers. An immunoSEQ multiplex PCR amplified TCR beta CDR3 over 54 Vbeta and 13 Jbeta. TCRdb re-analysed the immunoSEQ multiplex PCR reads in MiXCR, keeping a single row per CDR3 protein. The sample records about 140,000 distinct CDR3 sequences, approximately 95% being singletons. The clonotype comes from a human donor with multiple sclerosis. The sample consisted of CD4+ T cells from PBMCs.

The CDR3 bases are TGTGCCAGCAGCGGCACTAGCGGGGGCTCCTACAATGAGCAGTTCTTC. It yields the protein CASSGTSGGSYNEQFF. The rearrangement uses TRBV9 and TRBJ2-1; 11 bases are a match to TRBD2. The germline CDR1 and CDR2 sequences are SGDLS and YYNGEE. The CDR3 length is 16 residues. J was trimmed by 0 bases and V by 3 bases; bases with no gene match: 2.